This T cell receptor beta chain originates from a study of T cells in Graves' hyperthyroidism and ophthalmopathy (dated by TCRdb to about 2019). Regarding the study in general: Peripheral blood was collected at initial diagnosis, before any treatment. To identify TCR V-J signatures that set the groups apart, the researchers used a discovery cohort of 90 to 100 patients, made up of 40 to 45 with Graves' ophthalmopathy and about 60 with stable Graves' hyperthyroidism. Prospective prediction of ophthalmopathy was tested in an independent validation cohort consisting of some 20 hyperthyroidism patients and around 17 patients who later progressed to ophthalmopathy. The 100 or so discovery patients were randomly split 7:3 into training and test sets. In six Graves' hyperthyroidism patients, the study also compared T-cell repertoires from thyroid tissue with T-cell repertoires from blood. Once sampling was done, hyperthyroidism patients were given methimazole at a starting dose of 30 mg daily, whereas ophthalmopathy patients were given high-dose intravenous methylprednisolone. The paper describes TCR Vbeta CDR3 sequencing of 130 to 150 peripheral blood samples, made up of approximately 40 ophthalmopathy patients, some 80 hyperthyroidism patients and 17 progressor patients. General findings and caveats noted by the study authors: Most expanded thyroid clonotypes (frequency above 0.001) were also found in blood, which suggests that blood repertoires may mirror thyroid immune responses. Ophthalmopathy was separated from stable hyperthyroidism by a 13 V-J signature model, with over 85% sensitivity and roughly 84% specificity obtained in cross-validation and 80%/75% obtained in testing. Sample size was not statistically predetermined, and blinding of investigators to group allocation was not performed. In validation, the model predicted progression to ophthalmopathy with just under 71% sensitivity and about 72% specificity, a median of about six months before onset.

Hyperthyroidism patients were newly diagnosed, with disease duration under 2 months, and aged 18 to 65 years. The study excluded patients with uncontrolled infections, other autoimmune diseases, pregnancy or lactation. Clinical symptoms, serum thyroxine and TRAb, thyroid ultrasound, and orbital computed tomography formed the basis for the diagnoses. For progressor patients, blood was drawn at the first diagnosis of hyperthyroidism, before any ophthalmopathy symptoms had appeared. PBMCs were separated from approximately 9.9 ml of fresh peripheral blood using Ficoll-Paque density gradient centrifugation. Progressor patients were first diagnosed with Graves' hyperthyroidism and then developed ophthalmopathy during follow-up. Trizol reagent was used to extract total RNA, and RNA quality was then checked on an Agilent 2100 Bioanalyzer. Points on this clonotype: The clone's antigen remains unknown. No base qualities exist here, and no much larger clone lies one base off it.

The TCR beta CDR3 regions were amplified from the RNA transcripts. The TCR CDR3 was subjected to a first round of RT-PCR using the HTBI primer set and the Qiagen OneStep RT-PCR kit. Libraries were constructed in a second round of multiplex PCR, after which size selection and purification were carried out. The libraries were sequenced on an Illumina HiSeq2000 using paired-end 100 bp reads. On the study's bioinformatics: Raw data were processed with SOAPnuke, discarding reads with adapters, uncalled bases, mean Phred below 15, or no exact constant-primer or identifier match. High-quality paired reads were merged using COPE v1.2.5, and each unique nucleotide sequence was defined as a clonotype. MiTCR v1.1 was used to align clonotypes to the IMGT TRBV, TRBD and TRBJ reference segments. Analysis was restricted to V-J combinations with a frequency above 0.0001, which covered 99.2% of repertoires. The TCS score was defined as F50 (clonal expansion) divided by E x V (chaos), with BLOSUM62-based TCRdist calculated between CDR3 peptides within each V-J. Welch's t-statistics and random forest reduced just over 500 V-J features to 13, which were used in a naive Bayes classifier (R e1071). TCRdb trimmed public reads at Q25 via fastp, called clones via MiXCR and kept in-frame beta chains. Rows merge per CDR3 protein into single entries with the most common DNA and genes. TCRdb, not the authors, supplied the V and J calls. In all, the sample holds a few hundred thousand distinct CDR3 sequences, and around 14% of those were seen once. The biggest ten clones account for about 30% of the sample.

The CDR3 starts with the cysteine, ends with the phenylalanine, and has 14 residues. CDR3 DNA only is kept here, 42 bases in frame from base 1. The germline V gene (reference sequence) gives CDR1 as DFQATT and CDR2 as SNEGSKA. Trimming takes 0 bases from V and 8 bases from J, and the germline ends sit 11 bases apart. The clonotype originates from a woman aged 18-30 years with Graves' hyperthyroidism that later progressed to Graves' ophthalmopathy. Input material: blood. The rearranged chain carries TRBV20-1 and TRBJ1-6, with the D gene call left open. The DNA is as follows: TGCAGTGCTAGAGAGCAGGCAGGAGATTCACCCCTCCACTTT. This codes for CSAREQAGDSPLHF.